These T cell receptor beta chains were read from a single sample in a study of blood T cell repertoires in COVID-19. Sequencing used immunoSEQ multiplex PCR; TCRdb keeps in-frame clones, though not all of them. The table has 350,000 to 400,000 clones, more than 75% seen once; the top ten hold 0.9% to 1.5%. Sequencing input: PBMCs or T cells enriched from blood (not recorded which). The receptors were sampled from a woman aged 18-29 years who had recovered from COVID-19. The CDR3 runs from the conserved cysteine through the conserved F or W. Fields, in order: clone size, V gene, J gene, CDR3 length, D gene, CDR3 protein, CDR3 DNA. D genes are given only for firm matches. Size tells how often a clone was seen (once, few, many) or the class of an expanded clone, and some rows leave it out.

>-|TRBV5-1|TRBJ1-3|18|-
CASSLSSGTPFSGNTIYF
TGCGCCAGCAGCTTGAGCTCCGGGACACCCTTCTCTGGAAACACCATATATTTT
>-|TRBV12-3/TRBV12-4|TRBJ2-3|13|-
CAIYWTSTDTQYF
TGTGCCATATACTGGACTAGCACAGATACGCAGTATTTT
>-|TRBV9|TRBJ2-1|15|TRBD2
CASSVGLAGTYEQFF
TGTGCCAGCAGCGTAGGGCTAGCGGGGACCTATGAGCAGTTCTTC
>-|TRBV5-4|TRBJ1-1|14|TRBD1
CASSSTGAGTEAFF
TGTGCCAGCAGCTCCACAGGGGCGGGCACTGAAGCTTTCTTT
>few|TRBV28|TRBJ2-1|19|TRBD2
CASSLYFDLSSGGANEQFF
TGTGCCAGCAGTTTATACTTCGACCTATCTAGCGGGGGGGCGAATGAGCAGTTCTTC
>-|TRBV18|TRBJ2-7|15|TRBD1
CASSHGQDLLYEQYF
TGTGCCAGCTCACACGGACAGGACCTCCTCTACGAGCAGTACTTC
>-|TRBV18|TRBJ1-3|15|TRBD1
CASSPGQGLGNTIYF
TGTGCCAGCTCACCGGGACAGGGGCTTGGAAACACCATATATTTT
>-|TRBV10-3|TRBJ2-5|11|-
CAVGLLETQYF
TGTGCCGTGGGCCTGTTAGAGACCCAGTACTTC
>-|TRBV7-8|TRBJ1-1|14|-
CASSYRDPNTEAFF
TGTGCCAGCAGCTACAGGGATCCTAACACTGAAGCTTTCTTT
>-|TRBV3-1/TRBV3-2|TRBJ1-5|13|-
CASSPNRAQPQHF
TGTGCCAGCAGCCCGAACAGGGCTCAGCCCCAGCATTTT
>once|TRBV18|TRBJ2-2|14|-
CASSLSSDTGELFF
TGTGCCAGCTCACTCTCTTCGGACACCGGGGAGCTGTTTTTT
>few|TRBV3-1/TRBV3-2|TRBJ1-6|12|-
CASSRSQGPLHF
TGTGCCAGCAGCCGATCACAGGGCCCCCTCCACTTT
>-|TRBV3-1/TRBV3-2|TRBJ1-4|14|-
CASSLGRTLGKLFF
TGTGCCAGCAGCCTCGGACGGACACTTGGAAAACTGTTTTTT
>-|TRBV6-6|TRBJ1-3|13|-
CASSPWLGNTIYF
TGTGCCAGCAGTCCCTGGCTTGGAAACACCATATATTTT
>-|TRBV3-1/TRBV3-2|TRBJ1-5|13|-
CASSHGKVQPQHF
TGTGCCAGCAGCCACGGGAAGGTCCAGCCCCAGCATTTT
>-|TRBV15|TRBJ1-3|17|TRBD1
CATSRVPRGASGNTIYF
TGTGCCACCAGCAGAGTGCCCAGGGGGGCCTCTGGAAACACCATATATTTT
>-|TRBV9|TRBJ1-2|15|TRBD1
CASSGTGDLQGGYTF
TGTGCCAGCAGTGGGACAGGGGACCTTCAGGGTGGCTACACCTTC
>-|TRBV28|TRBJ1-1|16|TRBD1
CASRPPNGQGHTEAFF
TGTGCCAGCAGGCCCCCGAACGGACAGGGTCACACTGAAGCTTTCTTT
>-|TRBV12-5|TRBJ1-2|13|-
CASGLLYGYGYTF
TGTGCTAGTGGTTTGCTATACGGCTATGGCTACACCTTC
>-|TRBV11-2|TRBJ2-7|15|TRBD2
CASSLIAGGTYEQYF
TGTGCCAGCAGCTTAATAGCGGGGGGCACCTACGAGCAGTACTTC
>-|TRBV4-1|TRBJ1-5|13|-
CASSRRLNQPQHF
TGCGCCAGCAGCCGGCGACTCAATCAGCCCCAGCATTTT
>-|TRBV2|TRBJ1-6|15|TRBD1
CASSEDEQGNSPLHF
TGTGCCAGCAGTGAAGACGAACAGGGGAATTCACCCCTCCACTTT
>few|TRBV4-2|TRBJ1-6|16|TRBD1
CASSQDAPGQGSPLHF
TGTGCCAGCAGCCAAGACGCCCCGGGACAGGGGAGCCCCCTCCACTTT
>-|TRBV27|TRBJ2-5|14|-
CASSPYPIQETQYF
TGTGCCAGCAGTCCCTACCCCATCCAAGAGACCCAGTACTTC
>-|TRBV10-2|TRBJ2-7|16|-
CASRFSYDSPSYEQYF
TGCGCCAGCAGGTTTAGTTACGACAGTCCTTCCTACGAGCAGTACTTC
>-|TRBV9|TRBJ2-1|18|-
CASSLPGDNPASADEQFF
TGTGCCAGCAGCCTCCCTGGTGACAACCCGGCTTCGGCCGATGAGCAGTTCTTC
>-|TRBV18|TRBJ1-2|15|-
CASSPGLNTNYGYTF
TGTGCCAGCTCACCGGGACTTAATACTAACTATGGCTACACCTTC
>-|TRBV27|TRBJ1-2|13|-
CASSATGTYGYTF
TGTGCCAGCAGTGCGACAGGTACCTATGGCTACACCTTC
>-|TRBV28|TRBJ1-4|13|-
CASTQYRVEKLFF
TGTGCCAGCACACAATACAGGGTCGAAAAACTGTTTTTT
>-|TRBV2|TRBJ2-3|14|TRBD2
CASRAGLNTDTQYF
TGTGCCAGCAGAGCGGGGTTGAACACAGATACGCAGTATTTT
>-|TRBV4-2|TRBJ1-1|13|-
CASSQVTSTEAFF
TGTGCCAGCAGCCAAGTAACCAGCACTGAAGCTTTCTTT
>once|TRBV4-2|TRBJ1-1|14|-
CASSLQGLNTEAFF
TGTGCCAGCAGTCTGCAGGGCCTGAACACTGAAGCTTTCTTT
>once|TRBV7-9|TRBJ1-3|15|TRBD1
CASSFRDRAGNTIYF
TGTGCCAGCAGCTTCCGGGACAGGGCTGGAAACACCATATATTTT
>-|TRBV10-3|TRBJ2-7|14|TRBD2
CAIRVTSGGYEQYF
TGTGCCATCAGGGTGACTAGCGGGGGCTACGAGCAGTACTTC